The source of this TCR beta chain is a study of radiotherapy plus CTLA-4 blockade in lung cancer. Across the whole study: Across the patients, objective responses occurred in approximately 18%, and disease control in approximately 30%. Overall study results and limits: Clones of tumor-derived TCRs expanded in blood after radiotherapy plus ipilimumab. Early clone dynamics of blood T cells, plus interferon-beta, reportedly predicted response best.

Method: immunoSEQ multiplex PCR; TCRdb's copy keeps in-frame clones and lacks some. The repertoire holds 90,000 to 100,000 clones, with 80% to 90% as singletons. A single count supports this clone. Its antigen is still unknown. CDR3 length equals 13 residues. V lost 1 base, J lost 11 bases, and 14 bases lay in between. The germline gives CDR1 SGHAT, CDR2 FQNNGV. Participants had chemo-refractory metastatic non-small-cell lung cancer and were treated with focal radiation plus ipilimumab CTLA-4 blockade. The sequence derives from a human donor with non-small cell lung cancer that progressed on radiotherapy plus ipilimumab. The chain carries TRBV11-2 and TRBJ1-1; D might be TRBD1 (5 bases). Sample: peripheral blood, taken from a patient treated with radiotherapy plus ipilimumab. CDR3: CASSLVLSGGAFF. Written as DNA, the CDR3 is TGTGCCAGCAGCTTAGTCTTGTCGGGGGGTGCTTTCTTT.